Sequencing of this T cell receptor beta chain was carried out in a study of beta chain features in type 1 diabetes. All of the isolated RNA was reverse transcribed, so expressed TCRB transcripts were sequenced. Using immunoSEQ multiplex PCR, the repertoire was profiled, and TCRdb retains in-frame clones only, with some absent. Of hundreds of thousands of clones listed, over 12% are singletons. Study-wide results and caveats: Although PCR might favor shorter templates, it would do so equally in patients and controls. A moderate, significant TCRB CDR3 shortening appeared in type 1 diabetes across four CD4+ subsets.

Note on this clone: Its target is not known. Other DNA sequences in the sample encode the same CDR3.

The clonotype originates from a man younger than 30 with type 1 diabetes. Sequencing used naive CD4+ T cells from blood.

The CDR3 loop is CASSPGTNSYEQYF. CDR3 bases: TGTGCCAGCTCACCAGGGACCAACTCCTACGAGCAGTACTTC. The chain combines TRBV18 with TRBJ2-7; D is tentatively TRBD1 or TRBD2 (5 bases each). V lost 2 bases and J lost 0, with 8 bases in between. Germline V gene lookup returns CDR1 KGHSH and CDR2 LQKENI. The CDR3 extends over 14 amino acids.